This T cell receptor beta chain is from a study of T cell clonotyping in hematopoietic cell transplantation. The assay was immunoSEQ multiplex PCR, and TCRdb's table has in-frame clones only and misses some. Among about 15,000 clones listed, 86% were seen once. The CDR3 sequence is 11 residues long. V was shortened by 7 bases and J by 6 bases, with 12 bases between the two germline ends. CDR1 DFQATT and CDR2 SNEGSKA come from the germline V gene (reference sequence). Study results and limitations: Recipient TCR diversity dropped after transplant; expanded clonotypes rose from day 30 to 180. At the given depth, recipient repertoires were over 95% de novo clonotypes.

A remark on this clone: The antigen is undetermined.

The chain has TRBV20-1 and TRBJ1-1; D is ambiguous. The sequences come from PBMCs, collected 100 days after allogeneic stem cell transplant. This receptor was taken from a male patient aged 45-60 years who had an allogeneic stem cell transplant from an unrelated donor, so T cells may come from the graft donor. Some clones in this sample may be carry-over from other donors' samples. The CDR3 DNA sequence: TGCAGTGTCGTGCCTGGGCCTGAAGCTTTCTTT. Protein sequence: CSVVPGPEAFF.